These 27 T cell receptor beta chains were all obtained from the same sample, sequenced in a study of CD8 T cells in ankylosing spondylitis. TCRdb redid the calling of the 5' RACE reads with MiXCR, one entry per CDR3 protein. The sample includes about 190,000 distinct CDR3 sequences, 10% to 15% of them seen just once. What was sequenced was blood, either unsorted or a sorted T cell fraction (not recorded which). The receptors were sampled from a female donor with ankylosing spondylitis or in good health (not recorded which).

This clonotype was seen repeatedly, ten times or more. The chain couples TRBV5-1 to TRBJ2-7; maybe TRBD2 (6 bases). The germline V gene has CDR1 SGHRS and CDR2 YFSETQ. CDR3 size: 14 residues. Deletions cut 0 bases from V and 5 bases from J, with 12 bases between. This CDR3 is CASSLAGSVHEQYF. The CDR3 nucleotides are TGCGCCAGCAGCTTGGCCGGGAGTGTCCACGAGCAGTACTTC.

This clonotype was counted at least ten times. The chain has TRBV29-1 and TRBJ2-5; D gene ambiguous. Trimming cost V 5 bases and J 4 bases, with 17 bases left between them. Germline CDR1 and CDR2: SQVTM and ANQGSEA. This CDR3 is 14 amino acids long. CDR3 sequence (DNA): TGCAGCGTTCAACCTAGGATTGGGATAGAGACCCAGTACTTC. This codes for CSVQPRIGIETQYF. Together with reference TRBV29-1 and TRBJ2-5, the CDR3 gives the full variable domain: SAVISQKPSRDICQRGTSLTIQCQVDSQVTMMFWYRQQPGQSLTLIATANQGSEATYESGFVIDKFPISRPNLTFSTLTVSNMSPEDSSIYLCSVQPRIGIETQYFGPGTRLLVL.

This clonotype was seen repeatedly, ten times or more. This sequence joins TRBV6-4 and TRBJ2-1; perhaps TRBD2 as D (5 bases). V lost 1 base to trimming and J lost 7 bases, with 11 bases between them. Per germline, CDR1 MRHNA and CDR2 SNTAGT. The CDR3 spans 14 residues. Written as DNA, the CDR3 is TGTGCCAGCAGTGACTTACGGGGTGGTAATGAGCAGTTCTTC. It encodes CASSDLRGGNEQFF.

This clonotype appeared many times. The gene calls are TRBV12-3 or TRBV12-4 and TRBJ2-2; tentative D call: TRBD1 (5 bases). The CDR3 runs 15 residues. V lost 3 bases, J lost 1 base, and 9 bases lay in between. The CDR3, as DNA: TGTGCCAGCAGTTTTCGACAGATGAACACCGGGGAGCTGTTTTTT. It translates to CASSFRQMNTGELFF.

This clonotype was observed a handful of times. This sequence joins TRBV7-6 and TRBJ1-3; D uncertain. With 2 bases removed from V and 2 bases from J, the gap between germline ends came to 10 bases. Germline CDR1 SGHVS, CDR2 FNYEAQ. This CDR3 is built from 15 residues. The CDR3 bases are TGTGCCAGCAGCTTATCTGCCCAAACTGGAAACACCATATATTTT. It is translated as CASSLSAQTGNTIYF.

The chain joins TRBV10-3 to TRBJ2-1, with D possibly being TRBD1 or TRBD2 (5 bases each). There are 15 residues in the CDR3. CDR1 and CDR2 from the germline V gene are ENHRY and SYGVKD. The ends were cut back, 6 bases at V and 1 base at J, with 13 bases in the middle. The chain's CDR3 is CAIRGEKRSYNEQFF. As DNA, the CDR3 is TGTGCCATCAGGGGGGAGAAGAGGTCCTACAATGAGCAGTTCTTC.

Ten or more counts support this clonotype. The genes are TRBV15 and TRBJ2-1; D remains unclear. Trimming took 0 bases from V and 3 from J, leaving 9 bases between them. The CDR3 consists of 15 residues. Germline V gene lookup returns CDR1 LNHNV and CDR2 YYDKDF (reference sequence). The CDR3: CATSRDRLSYNEQFF. The CDR3 DNA reads TGTGCCACCAGCAGAGATCGTCTCAGCTACAATGAGCAGTTCTTC. Full variable domain (remainder filled in from reference TRBV15 and TRBJ2-1): DAMVIQNPRYQVTQFGKPVTLSCSQTLNHNVMYWYQQKSSQAPKLLFHYYDKDFNNEADTPDNFQSRRPNTSFCFLDIRSPGLGDTAMYLCATSRDRLSYNEQFFGPGTRLTVL.

About this clonotype itself: A much larger clone differs by one base, so this may be a read error. The chain joins TRBV20-1 to TRBJ1-5, with 7 bases identical to TRBD1. The CDR3 covers 13 residues. With 7 bases clipped from V and 9 bases from J, the junction kept 12 bases outside the gene matches. CDR1 and CDR2 from the germline V gene are DFQATT and SNEGSKA (reference sequence). The CDR3 sequence: CSVSQGGSRPQHF. Written as DNA, the CDR3 is TGCAGTGTATCCCAGGGGGGAAGTCGGCCCCAGCATTTT.

This clonotype occurred many times. CDR3 in amino acids: CASSEGDRFYSNQPQHF. As DNA, the CDR3 is TGCGCCAGCAGCGAGGGGGACAGATTTTATAGCAATCAGCCCCAGCATTTT. The chain recombines TRBV4-3 with TRBJ1-5, with 7 bases identical to TRBD1. The germline gives CDR1 LGHNA, CDR2 YSLEER. Unmatched junction bases numbered 10, after V lost 5 bases and J lost 0 bases. This CDR3 spans 17 amino acids.

There are many counts of this clonotype. The chain links TRBV28 to TRBJ2-5; tentatively, D is TRBD2 (5 bases). V gave up 6 bases and J gave up 0 bases, with 8 bases separating them. The CDR3 consists of 13 residues. CDR1 is MDHEN, CDR2 SYDVKM, per germline. CDR3 sequence: CASRADYQETQYF. DNA of the CDR3: TGTGCCAGCAGAGCGGATTACCAAGAGACCCAGTACTTC.

V and J are TRBV27 and TRBJ2-5, with 13 bases aligning to TRBD2. This CDR3 is 15 amino acids long. Germline-derived CDR1 and CDR2 are MNHEY and SMNVEV (reference sequence). V shed 6 bases, J shed 5 bases, and the junction held 6 bases outside the gene matches. CDR3 coding DNA: TGTGCCAGCAGCCAGGGACTAGCGGGAATCGAGACCCAGTACTTC. Its translation is CASSQGLAGIETQYF.

This clonotype was recorded many times. This chain uses TRBV20-1 with TRBJ2-5, with TRBD2 matching 8 bases. Germline CDR1 DFQATT, CDR2 SNEGSKA (reference sequence). With 3 bases clipped from V and 3 bases from J, the junction kept 6 bases outside the gene matches. CDR3 length: 14 amino acids. As DNA, the CDR3 is TGCAGTGCTAGCGGCTCACTAGCGGAAGAGACCCAGTACTTC. Translated, it gives CSASGSLAEETQYF.

In its sample, this clonotype was seen many times. The chain couples TRBV6-4 to TRBJ2-3; 9 bases line up with TRBD2. The trim removed 0 bases at V and 6 bases at J, leaving 4 bases unmatched. The CDR3 is made up of 15 amino acids. In germline, CDR1 is MRHNA, CDR2 SNTAGT. The CDR3 reads CASSDSAGGPDTQYF. For the CDR3, the DNA is TGTGCCAGCAGTGACTCGGCGGGAGGGCCGGATACGCAGTATTTT.

The chain employs TRBV29-1 and TRBJ2-4; tentatively, D is TRBD2 (5 bases). Trimming left V 7 bases short and J 6 bases short, with 16 bases between. Germline values: CDR1 SQVTM, CDR2 ANQGSEA. The CDR3 length is 13 residues. The DNA for the CDR3 is TGCAGCGGAACACAAAGCGGACGAAACATTCAGTACTTC. Translation: CSGTQSGRNIQYF.

Comment on this clonotype: A much larger clone sits a single nucleotide away, making a read error possible. The CDR3 DNA is TGTGCCACCAGTACTAGGACAGGGTCAAATGAGCAGTTCTTC. It specifies CATSTRTGSNEQFF. This chain links TRBV24-1 with TRBJ2-1; TRBD1 agrees at 8 bases. V was pared by 6 bases and J by 7 bases, with 7 bases of the junction left unmatched. The CDR3 contains 14 residues. Germline V gives CDR1 KGHDR, CDR2 SFDVKD.

This clonotype has only one observation. With a much larger clone just one base away, this may be a read error. V usage is TRBV12-3 or TRBV12-4 and J usage is TRBJ2-1; 12 positions match TRBD2. The CDR3 is 16 residues long. Written as DNA, the CDR3 is TGTGCCAGCAGACGATCGACTAGCGGGAGTTACAATGAGCGGTTCTTC. Amino acids: CASRRSTSGSYNERFF.

This clonotype has ten or more counts. The rearrangement uses TRBV9 and TRBJ2-2; no clear D. The length of the CDR3 is 15 residues. V was trimmed by 0 bases and J by 1 base, leaving 7 bases between them. Germline CDR1 reads SGDLS; CDR2 reads YYNGEE. Here the CDR3 reads CASSVGQLNTGELFF. The CDR3 coding sequence is TGTGCCAGCAGCGTAGGCCAGCTGAACACCGGGGAGCTGTTTTTT.

This chain connects TRBV7-9 to TRBJ2-6; no clear D gene. Trimming took off 3 bases at V and 3 bases at J, with 9 bases between the two ends. This CDR3 region has 15 residues. Germline lookup yields CDR1 SEHNR and CDR2 FQNEAQ (reference sequence). CDR3 loop: CASSLPSYGANVLTF. In DNA form, the CDR3 reads TGTGCCAGCAGCTTGCCGAGCTATGGGGCCAACGTCCTGACTTTC. The full variable domain, completed using reference TRBV7-9 and TRBJ2-6, is DTGVSQNPRHKITKRGQNVTFRCDPISEHNRLYWYRQTLGQGPEFLTYFQNEAQLEKSRLLSDRFSAERPKGSFSTLEIQRTEQGDSAMYLCASSLPSYGANVLTFGAGSRLTVL.

This clonotype was observed a few times. A read error may account for a junction end that differs from germline. The V call is TRBV6-2 or TRBV6-3, the J call TRBJ2-1; D tentatively fits TRBD1 or TRBD2 (5 bases each). Per germline, CDR1 MNHEY and CDR2 SVGEGT. CDR3 size: 11 residues. CDR3 sequence (DNA): TGTGCCAGCAGTTACCCGGGGACCGAGGTCTTC. As protein: CASSYPGTEVF.

J is TRBJ2-7 and V is TRBV18, with TRBD2 matching 8 bases. Germline V gives CDR1 KGHSH, CDR2 LQKENI. This CDR3 has 14 residues. V trimming: 2 bases; J trimming: 1 base; junction bases outside the gene matches: 1. DNA for the CDR3: TGTGCCAGCTCACCAACGGGAGGGTCCTACGAGCAGTACTTC. It translates to CASSPTGGSYEQYF.

This clonotype was observed a single time. This chain links TRBV7-2 with TRBJ1-4; D may be TRBD1 (5 bases). V lost 6 bases and J lost 8, with 16 bases in between. CDR3 length: 14 residues. Germline CDR1 reads SGHTA; CDR2 reads FQGNSA. The CDR3 region is CASRRTPYKEKLFF. CDR3 DNA sequence: TGTGCCAGCAGACGGACACCATATAAAGAAAAACTGTTTTTT.

This clonotype appeared a few times. The J gene is TRBJ2-7, the V gene TRBV10-3; D could derive from TRBD1 or TRBD2 (5 bases each). The germline V gene has CDR1 ENHRY and CDR2 SYGVKD. Trimming took 10 bases from V and 0 from J, leaving 16 bases between them. The CDR3 is 14 amino acids. In nucleotides, the CDR3 is TGTGCCACAGGCCGGGGACGCACCTCCTACGAGCAGTACTTC. This translates into CATGRGRTSYEQYF.

The V and J genes are TRBV7-2 and TRBJ2-7; TRBD2 matches at 15 bases. Germline V lookup: CDR1 SGHTA, CDR2 FQGNSA. CDR3 size: 17 residues. J was trimmed by 9 bases and V by 5 bases; bases with no gene match: 14. This CDR3 reads CASSLVPSGLAGGVQYF. The DNA for the CDR3 is TGTGCCAGCAGCCTAGTCCCCTCAGGACTAGCGGGAGGGGTGCAGTACTTC.

This clonotype has at least ten counts. The chain joins TRBV13 to TRBJ2-1; no definite D call. The CDR3 is 12 residues long. CDR1 and CDR2 (germline): PRHDT, FYEKMQ (reference sequence). V shed 5 bases and J shed 8 bases, with 10 bases lying between them. In DNA, the CDR3 is TGTGCCAGCAGCCGTGGGGTACATGAGCAGTTCTTC. Its translation is CASSRGVHEQFF.

This clonotype was detected only a few times. The rearrangement uses TRBV27 and TRBJ2-2, with D unresolved. The V gene lost 6 bases and the J gene lost 1 base, with 18 bases spanning the gap. Germline V CDR1 and CDR2: MNHEY, SMNVEV (reference sequence). The CDR3 covers 17 residues. The chain's CDR3 is CASSSYPPAKNTGELFF. DNA of the CDR3: TGTGCCAGCAGCTCCTATCCGCCAGCCAAGAACACCGGGGAGCTGTTTTTT.

This clonotype was counted many times. The chain has TRBV7-3 and TRBJ2-3; D uncertain. The CDR3 length is 15 residues. Germline V gene sequence: CDR1 SGHTA, CDR2 FQGTGA. V was clipped by 1 base and J by 3 bases, with 11 bases between them. CDR3 bases: TGTGCCAGCAGCTTAATGGTAGGATCTACAGATACGCAGTATTTT. It specifies CASSLMVGSTDTQYF.

This clonotype was picked up many times. The rearrangement uses TRBV29-1 and TRBJ1-1; TRBD1 matches 8 bases. V lost 7 bases and J lost 5; bases outside the gene matches: 6. Per germline, CDR1 SQVTM and CDR2 ANQGSEA. CDR3 length equals 12 residues. The CDR3 region is CSARTGRTEAFF. The CDR3 DNA reads as TGCAGCGCTCGGACAGGGAGGACTGAAGCTTTCTTT.